A selection of T cell receptor beta chains follows, all from one sample in a study of T cell responses to AZD1222 COVID-19 vaccine. The table came from immunoSEQ multiplex PCR; TCRdb's copy has only in-frame clones and leaves some out. The table records about 130,000 clones, over 85% of them present only once. The sequencing used peripheral blood, collected on day 0 of AZD1222 vaccination. These receptors all come from an adult in good health. The CDR3 runs from the conserved cysteine through the conserved F or W. The order of the fields is V gene, clone size, J gene, D gene, CDR3 protein, CDR3 DNA. A D gene is named only where the DNA matches it firmly. Clone size appears in some rows only: once, few, many, or a class for an expanded clone.

v_call: TRBV18; clone_size: .; j_call: TRBJ1-1; d_call: TRBD1; cdr3_aa: CASSPTPGQGKTEAFF; cdr3_nt: TGTGCCAGCTCACCAACACCGGGACAGGGGAAAACTGAAGCTTTCTTT
v_call: TRBV5-1; clone_size: few; j_call: TRBJ2-3; d_call: .; cdr3_aa: CASRLRDHLSTDTQYF; cdr3_nt: TGCGCCAGCAGACTTAGGGACCACCTTAGCACAGATACGCAGTATTTT
v_call: TRBV5-5; clone_size: once; j_call: TRBJ1-1; d_call: .; cdr3_aa: CASSLLRVVTEAFF; cdr3_nt: TGTGCCAGCAGCTTGTTGAGGGTTGTTACTGAAGCTTTCTTT
v_call: TRBV19; clone_size: .; j_call: TRBJ1-5; d_call: .; cdr3_aa: CASSAQANQPQHF; cdr3_nt: TGTGCCAGTAGTGCCCAGGCCAATCAGCCCCAGCATTTT
v_call: TRBV6-5; clone_size: .; j_call: TRBJ2-7; d_call: .; cdr3_aa: CASSYVSSYEQYF; cdr3_nt: TGTGCCAGCAGTTACGTCAGCTCCTACGAGCAGTACTTC
v_call: TRBV29-1; clone_size: .; j_call: TRBJ1-2; d_call: .; cdr3_aa: CSVEGTRQGGNGYTF; cdr3_nt: TGCAGCGTTGAAGGTACTCGGCAGGGAGGTAATGGCTACACCTTC
v_call: TRBV27; clone_size: once; j_call: TRBJ1-2; d_call: .; cdr3_aa: CASSLSRRVDYGYTF; cdr3_nt: TGTGCCAGCAGTTTATCGAGAAGGGTCGACTATGGCTACACCTTC
v_call: TRBV4-1; clone_size: .; j_call: TRBJ2-7; d_call: TRBD2; cdr3_aa: CASRDSGRGEQYF; cdr3_nt: TGCGCCAGCAGAGACAGCGGGAGAGGAGAGCAGTACTTC
v_call: TRBV28; clone_size: once; j_call: TRBJ1-2; d_call: TRBD1; cdr3_aa: CASSLRGLAFRGYGYTF; cdr3_nt: TGTGCCAGCAGTTTGAGGGGGCTGGCCTTTCGCGGCTATGGCTACACCTTC
v_call: TRBV3-1/TRBV3-2; clone_size: .; j_call: TRBJ2-3; d_call: .; cdr3_aa: CASSQDTQRGDTQYF; cdr3_nt: TGTGCCAGCAGCCAAGATACCCAGCGAGGAGATACGCAGTATTTT
v_call: TRBV6-5; clone_size: once; j_call: TRBJ1-3; d_call: .; cdr3_aa: CASSYSIRGGNTIYF; cdr3_nt: TGTGCCAGCAGTTACTCAATCAGGGGCGGAAACACCATATATTTT
v_call: TRBV7-8; clone_size: .; j_call: TRBJ2-2; d_call: TRBD2; cdr3_aa: CASSPSRLAGGRGTGELFF; cdr3_nt: TGTGCCAGCAGCCCTAGCAGGCTAGCGGGGGGACGAGGCACCGGGGAGCTGTTTTTT
v_call: TRBV2; clone_size: .; j_call: TRBJ1-6; d_call: .; cdr3_aa: CASQFSGRADSPLHF; cdr3_nt: TGTGCCAGCCAGTTCTCCGGACGAGCAGATTCACCCCTCCACTTT
v_call: TRBV2; clone_size: .; j_call: TRBJ1-1; d_call: .; cdr3_aa: CASITDLNTEAFF; cdr3_nt: TGTGCCAGCATAACAGATTTGAACACTGAAGCTTTCTTT
v_call: TRBV14; clone_size: .; j_call: TRBJ1-2; d_call: .; cdr3_aa: CASSPVRGFGYTF; cdr3_nt: TGTGCCAGCAGCCCCGTCCGGGGTTTTGGCTACACCTTC
v_call: TRBV19; clone_size: once; j_call: TRBJ2-3; d_call: .; cdr3_aa: CASSKSTDTQYF; cdr3_nt: TGTGCCAGTAGCAAAAGCACAGATACGCAGTATTTT
v_call: TRBV27; clone_size: .; j_call: TRBJ1-4; d_call: .; cdr3_aa: CASSSHILATNEKLFF; cdr3_nt: TGTGCCAGCAGCTCCCACATACTAGCAACTAATGAAAAACTGTTTTTT
v_call: TRBV29-1; clone_size: once; j_call: TRBJ1-2; d_call: TRBD1; cdr3_aa: CSVPTGTGYGYTF; cdr3_nt: TGCAGCGTTCCAACCGGGACAGGGTATGGCTACACCTTC
v_call: TRBV18; clone_size: once; j_call: TRBJ1-4; d_call: .; cdr3_aa: CASSPIPGRGELFF; cdr3_nt: TGTGCCAGCTCACCTATACCGGGACGAGGGGAACTGTTTTTT
v_call: TRBV7-2; clone_size: .; j_call: TRBJ2-3; d_call: TRBD2; cdr3_aa: CASSPPYSGGAEDTQYF; cdr3_nt: TGTGCCAGCAGCCCCCCTTATAGCGGGGGGGCCGAAGATACGCAGTATTTT
v_call: TRBV11-2; clone_size: .; j_call: TRBJ2-1; d_call: TRBD2; cdr3_aa: CASSLNPSGGTNNEQFF; cdr3_nt: TGTGCCAGCAGCTTAAACCCTAGCGGGGGAACCAACAATGAGCAGTTCTTC
v_call: TRBV19; clone_size: .; j_call: TRBJ2-5; d_call: TRBD1; cdr3_aa: CASKSSGGFQETQYF; cdr3_nt: TGTGCCAGTAAGTCGTCAGGGGGTTTCCAAGAGACCCAGTACTTC
v_call: TRBV4-1; clone_size: .; j_call: TRBJ2-3; d_call: .; cdr3_aa: CASSPPETGTDTQYF; cdr3_nt: TGCGCCAGCAGCCCCCCAGAGACTGGCACAGATACGCAGTATTTT
v_call: TRBV3-1/TRBV3-2; clone_size: .; j_call: TRBJ2-3; d_call: .; cdr3_aa: CASSQERQRSDTQYF; cdr3_nt: TGTGCCAGCAGCCAAGAACGGCAGAGGTCAGATACGCAGTATTTT
v_call: TRBV12-5; clone_size: .; j_call: TRBJ2-1; d_call: .; cdr3_aa: CASGSNTLSYNEQFF; cdr3_nt: TGTGCTAGTGGTTCAAATACCCTCTCCTACAATGAGCAGTTCTTC
v_call: TRBV7-9; clone_size: few; j_call: TRBJ2-7; d_call: TRBD2; cdr3_aa: CASSLFRASGIRGSYEQYF; cdr3_nt: TGTGCCAGCAGCTTATTTAGGGCTAGCGGGATCCGGGGCTCCTACGAGCAGTACTTC
v_call: TRBV5-1; clone_size: .; j_call: TRBJ2-1; d_call: .; cdr3_aa: CASSLQGRSMMNEQFF; cdr3_nt: TGCGCCAGCAGCTTGCAGGGGCGTAGTATGATGAATGAGCAGTTCTTC
v_call: TRBV5-1; clone_size: .; j_call: TRBJ1-2; d_call: TRBD1; cdr3_aa: CASSLGQGPEGYTF; cdr3_nt: TGCGCCAGCAGCTTGGGACAGGGTCCGGAAGGCTACACCTTC
v_call: TRBV20-1; clone_size: .; j_call: TRBJ2-5; d_call: TRBD2; cdr3_aa: CSASSGRYQETQYF; cdr3_nt: TGCAGTGCCAGTAGCGGGAGGTACCAAGAGACCCAGTACTTC
v_call: TRBV19; clone_size: .; j_call: TRBJ2-2; d_call: .; cdr3_aa: CASIPPGPAGELFF; cdr3_nt: TGTGCCAGTATACCCCCAGGGCCCGCCGGGGAGCTGTTTTTT
v_call: TRBV9; clone_size: .; j_call: TRBJ1-2; d_call: .; cdr3_aa: CASSVEGEGHLGDYGYTF; cdr3_nt: TGTGCCAGCAGCGTAGAGGGGGAGGGGCACCTTGGCGACTATGGCTACACCTTC
v_call: TRBV19; clone_size: .; j_call: TRBJ1-2; d_call: .; cdr3_aa: CASSMRGRYGYTF; cdr3_nt: TGTGCCAGTAGTATGAGGGGGAGGTATGGCTACACCTTC
v_call: TRBV7-2; clone_size: once; j_call: TRBJ2-5; d_call: .; cdr3_aa: CASSLQVTQQETQYF; cdr3_nt: TGTGCCAGCAGCCTACAGGTGACTCAACAAGAGACCCAGTACTTC
v_call: TRBV20-1; clone_size: .; j_call: TRBJ1-5; d_call: .; cdr3_aa: CSASRGLQPQHF; cdr3_nt: TGCAGTGCTAGTCGGGGCTTGCAGCCCCAGCATTTT
v_call: TRBV27; clone_size: .; j_call: TRBJ2-5; d_call: .; cdr3_aa: CASSLSLWETQYF; cdr3_nt: TGTGCCAGCAGTTTATCGCTCTGGGAGACCCAGTACTTC
v_call: TRBV30; clone_size: once; j_call: TRBJ1-6; d_call: TRBD1; cdr3_aa: CAWTGQNNSPLHF; cdr3_nt: TGTGCCTGGACGGGACAGAATAATTCACCCCTCCACTTT
v_call: TRBV30; clone_size: .; j_call: TRBJ2-2; d_call: .; cdr3_aa: CAWIAASLANTGELFF; cdr3_nt: TGTGCCTGGATCGCCGCGAGCCTAGCGAACACCGGGGAGCTGTTTTTT
v_call: TRBV5-5; clone_size: .; j_call: TRBJ2-2; d_call: .; cdr3_aa: CASSFGGVTGELFF; cdr3_nt: TGTGCCAGCAGCTTCGGCGGAGTCACCGGGGAGCTGTTTTTT
v_call: TRBV11-2; clone_size: .; j_call: TRBJ1-1; d_call: .; cdr3_aa: CASSVNTEAFF; cdr3_nt: TGTGCCAGCAGCGTTAACACTGAAGCTTTCTTT
v_call: TRBV30; clone_size: few; j_call: TRBJ2-7; d_call: .; cdr3_aa: CALFTGRGYEQYF; cdr3_nt: TGTGCCTTATTTACGGGAAGGGGGTACGAGCAGTACTTC
v_call: TRBV19; clone_size: .; j_call: TRBJ1-2; d_call: TRBD1; cdr3_aa: CASSLETGFYGYTF; cdr3_nt: TGTGCCAGTAGCCTAGAGACAGGGTTCTATGGCTACACCTTC
v_call: TRBV4-3; clone_size: .; j_call: TRBJ1-1; d_call: .; cdr3_aa: CASSQEEGGGTEAFF; cdr3_nt: TGCGCCAGCAGCCAAGAGGAGGGGGGAGGTACTGAAGCTTTCTTT
v_call: TRBV2; clone_size: .; j_call: TRBJ1-1; d_call: .; cdr3_aa: CATKGHRATEAFF; cdr3_nt: TGTGCCACAAAGGGACACAGGGCGACTGAAGCTTTCTTT
v_call: TRBV20-1; clone_size: .; j_call: TRBJ1-2; d_call: .; cdr3_aa: CSARNREGYTF; cdr3_nt: TGCAGTGCTAGAAACAGGGAGGGCTACACCTTC